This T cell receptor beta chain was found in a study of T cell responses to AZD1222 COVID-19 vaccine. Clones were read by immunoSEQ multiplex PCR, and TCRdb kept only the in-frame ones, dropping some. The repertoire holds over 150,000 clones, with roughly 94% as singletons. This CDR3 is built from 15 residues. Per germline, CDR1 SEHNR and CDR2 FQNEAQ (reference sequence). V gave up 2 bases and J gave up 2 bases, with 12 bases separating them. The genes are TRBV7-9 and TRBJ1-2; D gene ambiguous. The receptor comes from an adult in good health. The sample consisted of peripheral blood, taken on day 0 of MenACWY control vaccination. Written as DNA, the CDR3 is TGTGCCAGCAGCTTAATAGGAGAAGGAAACTATGGCTACACCTTC. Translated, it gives CASSLIGEGNYGYTF. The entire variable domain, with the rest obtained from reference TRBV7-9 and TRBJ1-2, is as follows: DTGVSQNPRHKITKRGQNVTFRCDPISEHNRLYWYRQTLGQGPEFLTYFQNEAQLEKSRLLSDRFSAERPKGSFSTLEIQRTEQGDSAMYLCASSLIGEGNYGYTFGSGTRLTVV.